This T cell receptor (beta chain) was identified in a study of shared clonotypes between healthy human individuals. Overall study results and limits: Generally, naive subsets (rather than memory subsets) showed larger estimated richness. Rarefaction demonstrated incomplete sorted-subset sequencing despite large depth.

Donors were Caucasian adults residing in Nashville, Tennessee, USA. CD4+ cells were split into CD45RA+ naive and CD45RA-negative memory subsets. Per the germline V gene, CDR1 is MDHEN and CDR2 is SYDVKM. The CDR3 spans 15 residues. Trimming pared 0 bases from V and 2 bases from J, leaving 8 bases between. Some clones are missing from TCRdb's copy, which holds only in-frame ones; the method was immunoSEQ multiplex PCR. The sample contains about 2.4 million clones, 93% of which appear only once. Notes on this clone: The target antigen is unknown.

J is TRBJ2-1 and V is TRBV28, with D tentatively TRBD2 (6 bases). The sample comprised naive CD4+ T cells from PBMCs. As to subset: CD45RA+ positively selected. This TCR derives from a man aged 18-30 years in good health. Some clones in this sample may be carry-over from other donors' samples. In DNA, the CDR3 is TGTGCCAGCAGTTTATGGCGGGGTACCTACAATGAGCAGTTCTTC. Encoded protein: CASSLWRGTYNEQFF.